These T cell receptor beta chains were read from a single sample in a study of response to subunit inactivated influenza vaccine. TCRdb reprocessed the RT-PCR reads via MiXCR and lists one record per CDR3 protein. This sample carries 860,000 or so distinct CDR3 sequences, 21% of them seen once, and the ten largest clones take approximately 10%. Sequencing used PBMCs from blood, obtained less than 6 days after vaccination. These TCRs come from a man between 50 and 59 years old who received an inactivated influenza vaccine. Both conserved end residues are trimmed from each CDR3.

TRBJ2-7,TRBV4-2,ASSQDGSGTSGIPSYEQY
TRBJ1-6,TRBV20-1,SARAKNRAYNSPLH
TRBJ2-7,TRBV18,ASSPPNTLTYEQY
TRBJ2-1,TRBV4-3,ASSQRTGWNEQF
TRBJ1-4,TRBV20-1,SAAGSQANEKLF
TRBJ1-1,TRBV19,ASSTRYGGGTEAF
TRBJ2-5,TRBV5-1,ASSLVGEEGTQY
TRBJ2-3,TRBV6-2/TRBV6-3,ASSYSGYTQY
TRBJ2-1,TRBV12-3/TRBV12-4,ASSSGTDEPRRQF
TRBJ1-5,TRBV20-1,SAGPRGWYNQPQH
TRBJ2-2,TRBV12-3/TRBV12-4,ASSSARGDRGTGELF
TRBJ2-1,TRBV7-9,ASSPTVGPPYNEQF
TRBJ2-7,TRBV2,ASIRTGGEQY
TRBJ2-3,TRBV20-1,SAPVGGTDTQY
TRBJ2-4,TRBV9,ASSSGQRGNIQY
TRBJ2-2,TRBV7-2,ASSLAVGLAGGTGELF
TRBJ2-1,TRBV9,ASSVGTGGWSGRSYNEQF
TRBJ2-7,TRBV6-2/TRBV6-3,ASMRTGEYEQY
TRBJ1-5,TRBV6-2/TRBV6-3,ASSYLRPGTGTSSNQPQH
TRBJ2-7,TRBV3-1,ASSLTGVKDEQY
TRBJ2-7,TRBV7-9,ASSLLSGTYSYEQY
TRBJ2-2,TRBV12-3/TRBV12-4,ASRATTGFTGELF
TRBJ2-4,TRBV7-6,ASSPGQAIAKNIQY
TRBJ2-7,TRBV19,ASSSQDSPRYEQY
TRBJ2-5,TRBV15,ATSRGALKRETQY
TRBJ1-1,TRBV12-3/TRBV12-4,ASRRIGRITEAF
TRBJ1-2,TRBV5-1,ASSNGVNYGYT